The clone carrying this TCR beta chain was detected only once. Libraries were prepared by immunoSEQ multiplex PCR; TCRdb keeps only in-frame clonotypes and omits some of them. Among approximately 50,000 clones, 82% were seen once, and the ten largest hold 3% to 4.5%. This record belongs to a study of OX40 agonist ivuxolimab in advanced cancers. Trimming took off 4 bases at V and 3 bases at J, with 9 bases between the two ends. The CDR3 runs to 13 residues. Germline V gives CDR1 SGHAT, CDR2 FQNNGV. This receptor was taken from an adult with an advanced solid tumor such as melanoma, head and neck, liver or kidney cancer. The chain carries TRBV11-2 and TRBJ1-1; TRBD1 is a possible D gene (6 bases). The specimen comprised CD4+ or CD8+ T cells sorted from blood, sampled in a trial of the OX40 agonist ivuxolimab. Here the CDR3 reads CASSYRQDTEAFF. The CDR3 bases are TGTGCCAGCAGCTACCGACAGGACACTGAAGCTTTCTTT.